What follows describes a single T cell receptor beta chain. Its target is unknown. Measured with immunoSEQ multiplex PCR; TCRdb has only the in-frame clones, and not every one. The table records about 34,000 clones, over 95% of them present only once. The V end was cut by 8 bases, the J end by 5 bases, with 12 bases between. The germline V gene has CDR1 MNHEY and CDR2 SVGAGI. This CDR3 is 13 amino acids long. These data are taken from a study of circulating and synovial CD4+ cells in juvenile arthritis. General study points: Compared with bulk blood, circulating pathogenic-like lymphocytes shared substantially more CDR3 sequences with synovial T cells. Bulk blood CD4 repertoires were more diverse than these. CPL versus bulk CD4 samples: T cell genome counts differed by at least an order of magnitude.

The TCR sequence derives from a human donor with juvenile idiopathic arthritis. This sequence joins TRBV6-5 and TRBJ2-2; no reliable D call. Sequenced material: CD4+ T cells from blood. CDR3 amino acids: CASVVPVTGELFF. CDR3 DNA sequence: TGTGCCAGCGTGGTTCCGGTTACCGGGGAGCTGTTTTTT.